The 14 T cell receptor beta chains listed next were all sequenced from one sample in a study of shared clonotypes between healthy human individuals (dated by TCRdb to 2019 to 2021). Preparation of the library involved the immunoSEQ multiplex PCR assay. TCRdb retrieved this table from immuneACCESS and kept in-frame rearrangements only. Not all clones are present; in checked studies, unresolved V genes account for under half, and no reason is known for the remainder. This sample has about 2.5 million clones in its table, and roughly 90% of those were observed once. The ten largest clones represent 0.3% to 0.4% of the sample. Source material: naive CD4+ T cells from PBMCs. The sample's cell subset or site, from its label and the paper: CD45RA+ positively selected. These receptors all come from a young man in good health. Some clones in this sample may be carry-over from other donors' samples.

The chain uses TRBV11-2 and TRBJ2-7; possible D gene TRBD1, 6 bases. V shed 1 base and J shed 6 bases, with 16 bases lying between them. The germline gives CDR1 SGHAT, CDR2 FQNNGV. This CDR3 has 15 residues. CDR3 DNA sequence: TGTGCCAGCAGCTTAGGGCACAGGGAATCGAGCGAGCAGTACTTC. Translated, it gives CASSLGHRESSEQYF.

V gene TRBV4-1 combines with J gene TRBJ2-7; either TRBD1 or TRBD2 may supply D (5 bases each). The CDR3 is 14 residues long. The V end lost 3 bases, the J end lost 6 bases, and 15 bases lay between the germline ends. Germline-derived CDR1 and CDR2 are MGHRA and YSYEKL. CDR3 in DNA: TGCGCCAGCAGCCACCCAATCCGGGGCCCCGAGCAGTACTTC. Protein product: CASSHPIRGPEQYF.

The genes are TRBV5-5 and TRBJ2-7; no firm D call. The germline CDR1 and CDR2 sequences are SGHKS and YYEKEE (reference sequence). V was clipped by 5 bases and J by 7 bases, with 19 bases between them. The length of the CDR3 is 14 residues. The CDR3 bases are TGTGCCAGCAGGGATGCCTGGTTGGGGTTGGAGCAGTACTTC. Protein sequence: CASRDAWLGLEQYF.

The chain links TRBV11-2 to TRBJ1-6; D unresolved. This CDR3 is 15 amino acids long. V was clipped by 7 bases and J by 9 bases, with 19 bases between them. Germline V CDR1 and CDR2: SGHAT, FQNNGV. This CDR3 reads CASIPSAGFVSPLHF. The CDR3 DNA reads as TGTGCCAGCATCCCATCGGCGGGGTTTGTTTCACCCCTCCACTTT.

The CDR3 nucleotides read TGTGCCAGCAGCTTAAAGGGGATATACCTCCACTTT. It encodes CASSLKGIYLHF. V and J are TRBV7-9 and TRBJ1-6, with TRBD1 as a possible D gene (5 bases). Trimming cost V 2 bases and J 15 bases, with 11 bases left between them. Germline values: CDR1 SEHNR, CDR2 FQNEAQ (reference sequence). The CDR3 runs to 12 residues.

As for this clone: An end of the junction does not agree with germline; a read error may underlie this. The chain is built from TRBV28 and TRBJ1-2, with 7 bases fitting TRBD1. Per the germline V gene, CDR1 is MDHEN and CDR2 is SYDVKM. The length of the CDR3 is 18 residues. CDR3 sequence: CASCLALGGWGAAGGYTF. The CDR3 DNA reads TGTGCCAGCTGTTTGGCGTTAGGGGGCTGGGGGGCCGCGGGTGGCTACACCTTC.

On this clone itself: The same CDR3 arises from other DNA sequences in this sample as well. The DNA of the CDR3 is TGCGCCAGCAGCTTCCGGGTAGGTGAGCAGTACTTC. This gives the protein CASSFRVGEQYF. This rearrangement joins TRBV5-1 to TRBJ2-7; D is unresolved. The germline gives CDR1 SGHRS, CDR2 YFSETQ. Trimming cost V 2 bases and J 7 bases, with 10 bases left between them. This CDR3 is built from 12 residues.

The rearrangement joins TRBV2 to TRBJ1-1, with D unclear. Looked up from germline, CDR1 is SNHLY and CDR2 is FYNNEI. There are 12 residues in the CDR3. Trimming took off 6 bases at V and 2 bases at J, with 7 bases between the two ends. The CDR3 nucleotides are TGTGCCAGCAGGTTCTTTAACACTGAAGCTTTCTTT. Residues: CASRFFNTEAFF.

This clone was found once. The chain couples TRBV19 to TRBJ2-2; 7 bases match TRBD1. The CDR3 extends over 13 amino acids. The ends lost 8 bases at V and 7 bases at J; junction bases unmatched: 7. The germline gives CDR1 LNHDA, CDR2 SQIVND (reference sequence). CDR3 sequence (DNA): TGTGCCAGTTCCCCTACAGGGGTCGGGGAGCTGTTTTTT. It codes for CASSPTGVGELFF.

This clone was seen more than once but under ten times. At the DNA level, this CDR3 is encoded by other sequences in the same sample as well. Here the CDR3 reads CASSFYNEQFF. CDR3 in DNA: TGTGCCAGCAGCTTCTACAATGAGCAGTTCTTC. The chain has TRBV11-2 and TRBJ2-1; D unclear. This CDR3 is 11 amino acids long. Germline values: CDR1 SGHAT, CDR2 FQNNGV. V was shortened by 3 bases and J by 3 bases, with 0 bases between the two germline ends.

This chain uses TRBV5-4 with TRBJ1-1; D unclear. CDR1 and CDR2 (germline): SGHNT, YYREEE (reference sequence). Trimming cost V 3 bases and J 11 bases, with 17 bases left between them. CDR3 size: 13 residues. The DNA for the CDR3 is TGTGCCAGCAGCTCTATGAAGGGCCGAGGGGCTTTCTTT. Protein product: CASSSMKGRGAFF.

Written as DNA, the CDR3 is TGTGCCAGCAGCCAAGATCTGGGGAAAAACCACTACAATGAGCAGTTCTTC. Protein sequence: CASSQDLGKNHYNEQFF. The rearrangement joins TRBV14 to TRBJ2-1; the D is unclear. This CDR3 comprises 17 residues. From germline, CDR1 is SGHDN and CDR2 FVKESK. Trimming took 0 bases from V and 3 from J, leaving 15 bases between them.

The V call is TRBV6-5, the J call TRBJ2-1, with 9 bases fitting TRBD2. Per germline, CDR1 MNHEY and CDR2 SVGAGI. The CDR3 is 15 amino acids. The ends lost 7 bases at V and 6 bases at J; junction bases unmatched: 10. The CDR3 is CASNLAGGPVNEQFF. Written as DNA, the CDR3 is TGTGCCAGCAATCTGGCGGGAGGGCCGGTCAATGAGCAGTTCTTC.

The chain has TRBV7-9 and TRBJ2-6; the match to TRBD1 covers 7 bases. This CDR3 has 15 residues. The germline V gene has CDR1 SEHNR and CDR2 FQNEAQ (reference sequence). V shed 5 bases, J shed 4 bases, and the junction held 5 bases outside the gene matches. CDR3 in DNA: TGTGCCAGCAGCACAACAGGGGCCGGGGCCAACGTCCTGACTTTC. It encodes CASSTTGAGANVLTF.